This TCR beta chain originates from a study of T-cell reconstitution after alpha-beta-depleted transplantation in children. General observations from the study: When one year had passed after transplant, most T-cell counts and diversity came from newly produced T cells. Surviving recipient T cells and thymic progenitors produced the high day-60 TCRbeta diversity seen in some patients. Several hundred rapidly expanded clones from non-depleted graft cells reportedly supplied alpha-beta T cells about two months post-transplant.

A note on this clonotype: Its matching antigen is unknown.

A library of TCRbeta sequences, prepared with unique molecular identifiers, was generated. Each CDR3 protein gets one entry after TCRdb re-called the PCR reads with MiXCR. The sample holds about 350,000 distinct CDR3 sequences; 15% to 20% are singletons and the top ten take about 41%. The sequenced sample was PBMCs, mostly from graft donor cells, obtained 360 days after TCRalphabeta/CD19-depleted stem cell transplant. The clonotype comes from a male patient aged 2 to 10 who had a stem cell transplant for acute lymphoblastic leukemia, so the T cells may come from the graft donor.

In nucleotides, the CDR3 is TGTGCCAGCTCAAAGGGATCCTACAATGAGCAGTTCTTC. As protein: CASSKGSYNEQFF. The chain couples TRBV18 to TRBJ2-1; D gene ambiguous. Germline CDR1 is KGHSH and CDR2 is LQKENI. V gave up 5 bases and J gave up 1 base, with 6 bases separating them. The CDR3 covers 13 residues.